These T cell receptor beta chains were read from a single sample in a study of T cell responses to AZD1222 COVID-19 vaccine. Libraries were prepared by immunoSEQ multiplex PCR; TCRdb keeps only in-frame clonotypes and omits some of them. This sample has fewer than 180,000 clones; approximately 92% occur once, and the top ten carry approximately 3%. The sequences come from peripheral blood, collected 28 days after the second AZD1222 dose. These receptors were obtained from an adult who received the AZD1222 COVID-19 vaccine. CDR3s include the opening cysteine and the closing phenylalanine or tryptophan. A D gene is named only where the DNA matches it firmly. Only some rows state a clone size, as once, few, many or a class for expanded clones.

j_call cdr3_length clone_size d_call v_call cdr3_aa cdr3_nt
TRBJ1-2 17 - - TRBV4-1 CASSQDKLGATGYGYTF TGCGCCAGCAGCCAAGATAAACTGGGGGCGACAGGCTATGGCTACACCTTC
TRBJ1-1 16 once TRBD1 TRBV19 CASSHLLPQGITEAFF TGTGCCAGTAGTCACCTCCTCCCACAGGGGATCACTGAAGCTTTCTTT
TRBJ2-7 17 - TRBD2 TRBV6-6 CASSPGVAGGPVYEQYF TGTGCCAGCAGTCCCGGGGTAGCGGGAGGGCCAGTCTACGAGCAGTACTTC
TRBJ1-2 14 - - TRBV5-1 CASTVGRQAGGYTF TGCGCCAGCACCGTAGGGCGACAGGCCGGTGGCTACACCTTC
TRBJ1-1 12 - - TRBV29-1 CSAAPSNTEAFF TGCAGCGCCGCCCCATCTAACACTGAAGCTTTCTTT
TRBJ2-5 13 - - TRBV7-7 CASSLTGVETQYF TGTGCCAGCAGCTTAACGGGAGTAGAGACCCAGTACTTC
TRBJ2-2 17 - TRBD2 TRBV6-6 CASSPNPSGGGWGELFF TGTGCCAGCAGTCCCAATCCTAGCGGGGGCGGCTGGGGGGAGCTGTTTTTT
TRBJ1-4 15 - - TRBV27 CASSHRSPTNEKLFF TGTGCCAGCAGTCACAGAAGCCCAACTAATGAAAAACTGTTTTTT
TRBJ2-3 14 - - TRBV29-1 CSVERGRGTDTQYF TGCAGCGTTGAAAGGGGCAGGGGAACAGATACGCAGTATTTT
TRBJ2-7 15 - TRBD1 TRBV11-3 CASSFTTGETYEQYF TGTGCCAGCAGCTTTACTACAGGGGAAACCTACGAGCAGTACTTC
TRBJ2-4 13 - - TRBV29-1 CSYTGTPRDIQYF TGCAGTTACACCGGGACTCCTAGGGACATTCAGTACTTC
TRBJ2-2 14 - - TRBV5-3 CARSWQTATGELFF TGTGCCAGAAGCTGGCAAACAGCGACCGGGGAGCTGTTTTTT
TRBJ2-6 15 - - TRBV27 CASSQGISGANVLTF TGTGCCAGCTCCCAAGGGATCTCTGGGGCCAACGTCCTGACTTTC
TRBJ2-2 12 few - TRBV2 CASVRNTGELFF TGTGCCAGCGTCAGAAACACCGGGGAGCTGTTTTTT
TRBJ1-2 13 - - TRBV30 CAWRGARNYGYTF TGTGCCTGGAGGGGGGCGCGGAACTATGGCTACACCTTC
TRBJ2-1 11 - TRBD1 TRBV6-5 CASTQGDEQFF TGTGCCAGCACTCAGGGGGATGAGCAGTTCTTC
TRBJ1-5 13 - - TRBV2 CATKRGSDGPQHF TGTGCCACCAAGAGGGGGTCCGATGGGCCCCAGCATTTT
TRBJ1-4 15 - - TRBV5-1 CASSSGGPLGEKLFF TGCGCCAGCAGCTCCGGGGGGCCTTTGGGTGAAAAACTGTTTTTT
TRBJ2-3 15 - TRBD2 TRBV5-1 CASSSGLAGADTQYF TGCGCCAGCAGTTCCGGACTAGCGGGAGCAGATACGCAGTATTTT
TRBJ1-5 15 - - TRBV28 CASSTAAPSNQPQHF TGTGCCAGCAGCACCGCGGCGCCGAGCAATCAGCCCCAGCATTTT
TRBJ1-3 13 - - TRBV2 CASRDGSGNTIYF TGTGCCAGCAGGGACGGCTCTGGAAACACCATATATTTT
TRBJ1-1 15 - TRBD1 TRBV7-9 CASSRTGLMNTEAFF TGTGCCAGCAGCCGGACAGGCCTAATGAACACTGAAGCTTTCTTT
TRBJ1-1 11 - - TRBV20-1 CSERENTEAFF TGCAGTGAGCGAGAGAACACTGAAGCTTTCTTT
TRBJ1-2 13 - TRBD1 TRBV27 CASSRDRGRGYTF TGTGCCAGCAGCCGCGACAGGGGACGTGGCTACACCTTC
TRBJ1-2 16 few TRBD1 TRBV6-2/TRBV6-3 CASSYPGTGGWYGYTF TGTGCCAGCAGTTACCCCGGGACAGGGGGTTGGTATGGCTACACCTTC
TRBJ1-6 13 once - TRBV10-1 CASSESGGSPLHF TGCGCCAGCAGTGAGTCGGGAGGCTCACCCCTCCACTTT
TRBJ2-1 16 - TRBD2 TRBV10-1 CASSFTSGSSYNEQFF TGCGCCAGCAGCTTCACTAGCGGGAGCTCCTACAATGAGCAGTTCTTC
TRBJ1-2 14 - TRBD1 TRBV30 CAWSGDRGSYGYTF TGTGCCTGGAGTGGGGACAGGGGATCCTATGGCTACACCTTC
TRBJ2-7 11 - TRBD2 TRBV10-3 CAIKGAGEQYF TGTGCCATCAAAGGAGCGGGGGAGCAGTACTTC
TRBJ2-6 18 - - TRBV27 CASSFRLAPSSGANVLTF TGTGCCAGCAGTTTTAGGCTAGCGCCAAGCTCTGGGGCCAACGTCCTGACTTTC
TRBJ2-2 13 once - TRBV7-2 CASSSFIVAELFF TGTGCCAGCAGCTCCTTTATTGTGGCGGAGCTGTTTTTT
TRBJ1-1 13 - - TRBV12-3/TRBV12-4 CASSFGPGLEAFF TGTGCCAGCAGTTTCGGCCCCGGACTTGAAGCTTTCTTT
TRBJ1-2 12 - - TRBV19 CASRGIPHGYTF TGTGCCAGTAGGGGGATTCCACATGGCTACACCTTC
TRBJ1-2 12 once - TRBV11-2 CASSLEGYGYTF TGTGCCAGCAGCTTAGAGGGCTATGGCTACACCTTC
TRBJ2-1 17 - TRBD2 TRBV7-2 CASSLWTSGSKADEQFF TGTGCCAGCAGCCTTTGGACTAGCGGGTCGAAGGCGGATGAGCAGTTCTTC
TRBJ1-1 13 - - TRBV7-9 CASSVQGNTEAFF TGTGCCAGCAGCGTACAGGGTAACACTGAAGCTTTCTTT
TRBJ1-3 15 once TRBD1 TRBV2 CASSPGDRAGNTIYF TGTGCCAGCAGCCCAGGAGACAGGGCTGGAAACACCATATATTTT
TRBJ1-5 13 - - TRBV29-1 CSVEVGGGQPQHF TGCAGCGTTGAAGTAGGGGGTGGTCAGCCCCAGCATTTT
TRBJ1-4 15 - - TRBV19 CASSIGYATNEKLFF TGTGCCAGTAGTATAGGTTACGCAACTAATGAAAAACTGTTTTTT
TRBJ2-1 16 - TRBD2 TRBV5-1 CASSPINLAGYNEQFF TGCGCCAGCAGCCCCATTAATCTAGCGGGGTACAATGAGCAGTTCTTC
TRBJ1-6 15 - - TRBV7-2 CASSFVLTENSPLHF TGTGCCAGCAGCTTCGTTTTGACAGAGAATTCACCCCTCCACTTT
TRBJ2-1 14 - - TRBV28 CASRRLQGNDEQFF TGTGCCAGCAGGAGACTACAGGGAAACGATGAGCAGTTCTTC
TRBJ1-1 11 once - TRBV19 CASFWGTEAFF TGTGCCAGTTTTTGGGGCACTGAAGCTTTCTTT
TRBJ2-7 15 - - TRBV4-1 CASSQDLQATYEQYF TGCGCCAGCAGCCAAGATCTACAGGCCACCTACGAGCAGTACTTC
TRBJ1-5 13 once TRBD1 TRBV6-5 CASSFQGDQPQHF TGTGCCAGCAGTTTTCAGGGGGATCAGCCCCAGCATTTT
TRBJ1-2 14 - TRBD1 TRBV15 CATSSDRGGYGYTF TGTGCCACCAGCAGTGACAGGGGGGGCTATGGCTACACCTTC
TRBJ2-1 13 - - TRBV11-2 CASSAIWTGEQFF TGTGCCAGCAGCGCCATCTGGACTGGTGAGCAGTTCTTC
TRBJ2-2 19 - - TRBV7-6 CASSLVWQGGGANTGELFF TGTGCCAGCAGCTTAGTGTGGCAGGGAGGTGGCGCGAACACCGGGGAGCTGTTTTTT
TRBJ1-4 13 - TRBD1 TRBV29-1 CSVGRQGNEKLFF TGCAGCGTGGGCCGACAGGGTAATGAAAAACTGTTTTTT
TRBJ1-2 16 - - TRBV7-9 CASSLARDISNYGYTF TGTGCCAGCAGCTTAGCAAGGGACATCTCTAACTATGGCTACACCTTC
TRBJ1-2 12 - TRBD1 TRBV10-2 CASGDRAVGYTF TGCGCCAGCGGGGACAGGGCCGTCGGCTACACCTTC
TRBJ1-1 16 - TRBD1 TRBV5-4 CASSVGQGNMNTEAFF TGTGCCAGCAGCGTTGGACAGGGCAATATGAACACTGAAGCTTTCTTT
TRBJ2-5 15 - - TRBV24-1 CATSDSRQRQETQYF TGTGCCACCAGTGACTCTAGACAGAGACAAGAGACCCAGTACTTC
TRBJ2-5 14 - TRBD1 TRBV15 CATSSDRAQETQYF TGTGCCACCAGCAGTGACAGGGCCCAAGAGACCCAGTACTTC